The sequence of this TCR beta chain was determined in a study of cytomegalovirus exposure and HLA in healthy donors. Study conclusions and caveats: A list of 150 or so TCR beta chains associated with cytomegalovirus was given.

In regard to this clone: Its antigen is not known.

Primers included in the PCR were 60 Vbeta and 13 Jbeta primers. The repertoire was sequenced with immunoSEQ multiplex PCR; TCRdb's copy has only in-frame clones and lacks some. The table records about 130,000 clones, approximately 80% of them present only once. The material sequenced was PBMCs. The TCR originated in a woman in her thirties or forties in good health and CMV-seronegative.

The CDR3 sequence is CASSLGTGGDGYTF. The CDR3 DNA sequence: TGTGCCAGCAGCTTAGGGACAGGGGGCGATGGCTACACCTTC. The V call is TRBV7-2, the J call TRBJ1-2; TRBD1 aligns across 11 bases. The CDR3 runs to 14 residues. Germline loops: CDR1 SGHTA, CDR2 FQGNSA. Trimming removed 1 base from V and 6 bases from J; junction bases left unmatched: 1. The full variable domain, its missing parts supplied by reference TRBV7-2 and TRBJ1-2, is GAGVSQSPSNKVTEKGKDVELRCDPISGHTALYWYRQSLGQGLEFLIYFQGNSAPDKSGLPSDRFSAERTGGSVSTLTIQRTQQEDSAVYLCASSLGTGGDGYTFGSGTRLTVV.